This T cell receptor (beta chain) was recovered during a study of blood T cells in healthy people across ages. Donation came from healthy Caucasian individuals in Russia who were aged about 6 to 90. Extraction of total RNA produced a minimum of 6 micrograms from each sample. Deletions cut 3 bases from V and 0 bases from J, with 9 bases between. The germline V gene encodes CDR1 PRHDT and CDR2 FYEKMQ (reference sequence). This CDR3 is built from 15 residues. The table lists this clonotype with a few counts. The second PCR ran about 6 to 12 cycles with a sample-barcoded 5' primer and J-beta primers. MiXCR was run by TCRdb on the 5' RACE reads, yielding one entry per CDR3 protein. The sample includes around 1,000,000 distinct CDR3 sequences, around 27% of them seen just once. These data were likewise used in another study, on T cells of mothers and their children. As reported in that work: Overlap measured in related mother-child pairs was slightly, non-significantly higher than in unrelated pairs.

This clonotype originated in a girl aged 2-10 years in good health. Sequenced sample: blood. The chain is built from TRBV13 and TRBJ1-3; D ambiguous. In DNA, the CDR3 is TGTGCCAGCAGCTTCAGGACCAACTCTGGAAACACCATATATTTT. Amino acids: CASSFRTNSGNTIYF.